Listed here are 6 T cell receptor beta chains from one sample, sequenced in a study of Japanese encephalitis immunity and Zika vaccine responses (dated by TCRdb to the early 2020s). PBMCs were stained with CellTrace CFSE and grown for over five days in RPMI containing around 8.1% human serum and peptide pools at approximately 1 ug/mL each. On a BD FACSAria, proliferating CD4 T cells were sorted without fixation as live CD56-CD19-CD16-CD3+CD4+ CFSE-low cells. The library was generated by 5' RACE. This sample was sequenced with an Illumina MiSeq. Using fastp at Q25 and MiXCR, TCRdb reprocessed the public reads and kept productive beta chains. Entries that share a CDR3 protein sequence are merged under the most common genes and DNA. This sample lists 150 or so distinct CDR3 sequences; roughly a tenth were detected once. The ten largest clonotypes hold approximately 53% of the sample. The sample here was antigen-activated CD4+ T cells from blood, cultured, taken during a Zika inactivated vaccine study. The receptors shown here come from an adult woman who received an inactivated Zika virus vaccine.

This clonotype is labeled medium-sized. This rearrangement joins TRBV27 to TRBJ2-7; weak D call: TRBD1 (7 bases). The CDR3 is made up of 15 amino acids. CDR1 MNHEY and CDR2 SMNVEV come from the germline V gene (reference sequence). Between the trimmed V and J ends, which lost 5 bases and 2 bases, there was a span of 16 bases. The CDR3 nucleotides read TGTGCCAGCAGTAGAACAGGGGAGGTCACCTACGAGCAGTACTTC. This translates into CASSRTGEVTYEQYF.

Judged by abundance, this clonotype is medium-sized. This chain links TRBV6-1 with TRBJ2-3, with TRBD2 matching 7 bases. The ends lost 3 bases at V and 4 bases at J; junction bases unmatched: 13. This CDR3 is built from 17 residues. Per the germline V gene, CDR1 is MNHNS and CDR2 is SASEGT. The CDR3 protein is CASSEPFRGDHPDTQYF. As DNA, the CDR3 is TGTGCCAGCAGTGAGCCCTTCCGGGGGGACCATCCAGATACGCAGTATTTT.

This clonotype ranks as hyperexpanded. V is TRBV4-3 and J is TRBJ1-1; possible D gene TRBD1, 6 bases. Trimming cost V 2 bases and J 4 bases, with 17 bases left between them. Germline V gene sequence: CDR1 LGHNA, CDR2 YSLEER. The CDR3 spans 16 residues. In DNA form, the CDR3 reads TGCGCCAGCAGCCAATACCCCTCAGCAGGGGTCACTGAAGCTTTCTTT. It yields the protein CASSQYPSAGVTEAFF.

By its share, this clonotype is hyperexpanded. V usage is TRBV4-3 and J usage is TRBJ2-1; TRBD2 agrees at 10 bases. This CDR3 spans 15 amino acids. In germline, CDR1 is LGHNA, CDR2 YSLEER. The V segment lost 2 bases and the J segment 8 bases; nucleotides outside the gene matches: 6. CDR3 nucleotides: TGCGCCAGCAGCCAACTAGCGGGAGATGTTGATGAGCAGTTCTTC. Translating it yields CASSQLAGDVDEQFF.

Relative to its sample, this clonotype is medium-sized (0.01 to 0.1%). The CDR3 coding sequence is TGTGCCATCAGTGAGTCGTATGGGACAGGAAAGGGGTCTGGGGCCAACGTCCTGACTTTC. It yields the protein CAISESYGTGKGSGANVLTF. The rearrangement joins TRBV10-3 to TRBJ2-6; TRBD1 agrees at 8 bases. Trimming removed 0 bases from V and 1 base from J; junction bases left unmatched: 11. The CDR3 has 20 residues. Germline CDR1 reads ENHRY; CDR2 reads SYGVKD.

This clonotype is hyperexpanded (1% or more) within its sample. The V call is TRBV20-1, the J call TRBJ2-3; D gene unclear. Trimming pared 5 bases from V and 0 bases from J, leaving 12 bases between. Germline V gene sequence: CDR1 DFQATT, CDR2 SNEGSKA (reference sequence). This CDR3 contains 14 residues. The CDR3 loop reads CSAEPGSSTDTQYF. Written as DNA, the CDR3 is TGCAGTGCTGAGCCCGGTTCTAGCACAGATACGCAGTATTTT.